This TCR beta chain comes out of a study of T cell clones after liver transplantation. Study at large: Post-transplant blood was tracked for graft-donor-reactive T cell clones identified in a pre-transplant mixed lymphocyte reaction. Study-wide points: Circulating graft-donor-reactive CD4 TCRbeta sequences fell significantly post-transplant in most of the 8 subjects.

Clones were sequenced by immunoSEQ multiplex PCR, and TCRdb holds only the in-frame ones, with some missing. The sample lists some 60,000 clones, around 75% seen once, with approximately 16% in the top ten. Thawed unstimulated PBMCs were FACS-sorted by CD3, CD4 and CD8 into two populations. CDR1 is MDHEN and CDR2 is SYDVKM in the germline V gene. With V trimmed by 3 bases and J by 4 bases, 5 bases remained unmatched. CDR3 length: 15 residues. Turning to this clone: Its antigen remains unknown.

The clonotype comes from a human donor who received a liver transplant. This chain uses TRBV28 with TRBJ2-7, with 11 bases that match TRBD2. Material: CD4+ T cells from blood, obtained before liver transplant. The CDR3 spells CASSFSGGGDYEQYF. CDR3 DNA: TGTGCCAGCAGTTTTAGCGGGGGGGGCGATTACGAGCAGTACTTC. Filled out from reference TRBV28 and TRBJ2-7, the complete variable domain reads DVKVTQSSRYLVKRTGEKVFLECVQDMDHENMFWYRQDPGLGLRLIYFSYDVKMKEKGDIPEGYSVSREKKERFSLILESASTNQTSMYLCASSFSGGGDYEQYFGPGTRLTVT.